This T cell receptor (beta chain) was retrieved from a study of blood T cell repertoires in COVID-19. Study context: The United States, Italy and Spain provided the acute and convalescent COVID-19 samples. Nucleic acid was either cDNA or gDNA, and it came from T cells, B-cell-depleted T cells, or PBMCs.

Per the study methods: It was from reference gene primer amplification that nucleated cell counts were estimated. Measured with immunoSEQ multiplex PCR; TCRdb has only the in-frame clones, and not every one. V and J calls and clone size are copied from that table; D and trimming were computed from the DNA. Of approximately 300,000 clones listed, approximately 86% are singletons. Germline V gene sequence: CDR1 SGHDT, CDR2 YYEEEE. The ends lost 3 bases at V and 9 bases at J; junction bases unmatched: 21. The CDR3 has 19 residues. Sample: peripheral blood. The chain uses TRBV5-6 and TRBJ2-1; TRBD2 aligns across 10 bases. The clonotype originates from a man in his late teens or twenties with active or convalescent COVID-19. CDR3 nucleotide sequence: TGTGCCAGCAGCTACCGACAGATACTAGCTGTAGCGGGGGGCGGTGAGCAGTTCTTC. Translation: CASSYRQILAVAGGGEQFF.